This T cell receptor beta chain was captured by sequencing in a study of cytomegalovirus exposure and HLA in healthy donors. V dropped 6 bases and J dropped 4; count of bases not matched to a gene: 8. The germline V gene encodes CDR1 MNHEY and CDR2 SMNVEV (reference sequence). CDR3 length: 14 amino acids. Primers for the PCR totalled 60 Vbeta and 13 Jbeta. Generated by immunoSEQ multiplex PCR, the TCRdb table keeps only in-frame clones and is missing some. In the table there are over 150,000 clones, around four fifths of which are singletons. Worth noting for this clone: As yet, its antigen is unknown.

Study findings and constraints: Most subjects had HLA-A and HLA-B alleles reportedly predicted accurately by TCR beta sequences.

This chain links TRBV27 with TRBJ2-5; 7 bases align to TRBD2. The receptor was isolated from a boy aged 2 to 10 in good health and CMV-seronegative. What was sequenced was PBMCs. CDR3 sequence reads: CASRSSGGVETQYF. CDR3 in DNA: TGTGCCAGCAGGTCCTCGGGGGGTGTAGAGACCCAGTACTTC.